The present T cell receptor (beta chain) was sequenced within a study of OX40 agonist ivuxolimab in advanced cancers. Germline lookup yields CDR1 SGHVS and CDR2 FQNEAQ. The CDR3 is 17 amino acids. The V gene lost 1 base and the J gene lost 1 base, with 14 bases spanning the gap. Clones were read by immunoSEQ multiplex PCR, and TCRdb kept only the in-frame ones, dropping some. The sample gives around 86,000 clones, about nine tenths of which show up once; approximately 0.4% is in the top ten. The input for sequencing was CD4+ or CD8+ T cells sorted from blood, taken in a trial of the OX40 agonist ivuxolimab. The chain combines TRBV7-8 with TRBJ1-5; a weak D match, TRBD1 (5 bases). The clonotype originates from an adult with an advanced solid tumor such as melanoma, head and neck, liver or kidney cancer. The CDR3 sequence: CASSLVPGGWSNQPQHF. CDR3 nucleotide sequence: TGTGCCAGCAGCTTAGTCCCCGGGGGTTGGAGCAATCAGCCCCAGCATTTT.